This T cell receptor beta chain was sequenced for a study of HIV-infected patients and healthy controls. General observations from the study: With just sixteen HIV-infected individuals processed, the findings' generality was considered strongly limited.

In its sample, this clonotype was seen many times. Its antigen is still unknown. V was clipped by 0 bases and J by 7 bases, with 6 bases between them. The length of the CDR3 is 13 residues. Germline V lookup: CDR1 SGHDN, CDR2 FVKESK. Whole blood was used without fractionation, so all unsorted peripheral T cells were included. About 480 ng RNA was reverse transcribed with alpha and beta constant-region primers. Alpha and beta chain libraries were made separately by chain-specific third strand synthesis with multiplexing indices. Ligation attached cDNA to a 5' RACE adapter that carried a random hexamer and SP2 site. Priming off the SP2 site generated the second strand. After a brief PCR adding P5, P7 and a second index, approximately 21 amplification cycles followed. TCRdb independently ran MiXCR on the 5' RACE reads; one entry per CDR3 protein. Of 20,000 to 30,000 distinct CDR3 sequences in the sample, about 8.5% were seen once.

The gene calls are TRBV14 and TRBJ2-2; no clear D gene. Sequencing was carried out using blood. This clonotype was obtained from an adult in good health. CDR3 loop: CASSQEVRGELFF. The CDR3 bases are TGTGCCAGCAGCCAAGAGGTGCGCGGGGAGCTGTTTTTT.